Given below is one T cell receptor beta chain in context. The data derive from a study of blood T cell repertoires in COVID-19. Clones were read by immunoSEQ multiplex PCR, and TCRdb kept only the in-frame ones, dropping some. The sample has a few hundred thousand clones; about 91% are singletons. The sequence was obtained from a young woman who had recovered from COVID-19. The sample comprised peripheral blood.

The CDR3 loop is CASSRSVSYEQYF. DNA for the CDR3: TGTGCCAGCAGCCGGAGCGTTTCCTACGAGCAGTACTTC. V is TRBV12-3 or TRBV12-4 and J is TRBJ2-7, with D hard to call. The CDR3 length is 13 residues. Trimming cost V 6 bases and J 1 base, with 10 bases left between them.